The next 11 T cell receptor beta chains were all read from a single sample in a study of cytomegalovirus exposure and HLA in healthy donors. It was with 60 Vbeta and 13 Jbeta primers that the PCR ran. Profiling relied on immunoSEQ multiplex PCR, and the TCRdb table lists in-frame clones only, not all of them. The repertoire holds 90,000 to 130,000 clones, with roughly 80% as singletons. Sequencing was performed on PBMCs. The origin of the receptors is a man aged 25 to 40 in good health and CMV-seropositive.

This chain uses TRBV2 with TRBJ2-3; D gene unclear. Germline CDR1 and CDR2: SNHLY and FYNNEI. The CDR3 extends over 14 amino acids. Trimming took 6 bases from V and 2 from J, leaving 12 bases between them. The CDR3 DNA reads TGTGCCAGCAGCCCCTTGGCAGACACAGATACGCAGTATTTT. Translated, it gives CASSPLADTDTQYF.

The gene calls are TRBV19 and TRBJ2-3, with a possible D match to TRBD2 (5 bases). This CDR3 comprises 16 residues. Germline lookup yields CDR1 LNHDA and CDR2 SQIVND (reference sequence). The V end was cut by 1 base, the J end by 1 base, with 12 bases between. The chain's CDR3 is CASSIGERLGTDTQYF. The CDR3 DNA follows: TGTGCCAGTAGTATAGGGGAGCGCCTTGGCACAGATACGCAGTATTTT.

In its sample, this clone was seen once. The chain carries TRBV19 and TRBJ1-6; D unclear. Looked up from germline, CDR1 is LNHDA and CDR2 is SQIVND (reference sequence). V was cut by 3 bases and J by 8 bases, with 8 bases left in between. The CDR3 sequence is 13 residues long. This CDR3 is CASSIGVDSPLHF. Here the CDR3 DNA reads TGTGCCAGTAGTATTGGAGTTGATTCACCCCTCCACTTT.

The gene calls are TRBV19 and TRBJ1-5, with D possibly matching TRBD1 (6 bases). Trimming cost V 3 bases and J 7 bases, with 16 bases left between them. From germline, CDR1 is LNHDA and CDR2 SQIVND (reference sequence). The CDR3 runs 15 residues. The CDR3 sequence: CASSMRGQTGQPQHF. Here the CDR3 DNA reads TGTGCCAGTAGTATGCGGGGGCAAACGGGGCAGCCCCAGCATTTT.

The rearrangement links TRBV5-6 to TRBJ2-5, with D possibly matching TRBD1 (5 bases). The V gene lost 0 bases and the J gene lost 7 bases, with 13 bases spanning the gap. The CDR3 spans 14 residues. The germline gives CDR1 SGHDT, CDR2 YYEEEE. CDR3 sequence reads: CASSLVRQLGTQYF. CDR3 DNA: TGTGCCAGCAGCTTGGTTAGACAGCTGGGGACCCAGTACTTC.

This chain links TRBV27 with TRBJ2-1, with TRBD2 identical over 14 bases. Germline V gene sequence: CDR1 MNHEY, CDR2 SMNVEV (reference sequence). The V segment lost 6 bases and the J segment 9 bases; nucleotides outside the gene matches: 7. The CDR3 consists of 15 residues. The CDR3 DNA follows: TGTGCCAGCAGCCGACTAGCGGGAGGGCCTAGTGAGCAGTTCTTC. This codes for CASSRLAGGPSEQFF.

J is TRBJ2-2 and V is TRBV5-4, with TRBD1 matching over 9 bases. Unmatched junction bases numbered 1, after V lost 5 bases and J lost 2 bases. Per germline, CDR1 SGHNT and CDR2 YYREEE (reference sequence). This CDR3 spans 14 amino acids. The CDR3 DNA is TGTGCCAGCAGGGGACAGGGTAACACCGGGGAGCTGTTTTTT. This encodes CASRGQGNTGELFF.

The chain is built from TRBV6-5 and TRBJ1-1, with D perhaps TRBD1 (5 bases). Trimming removed 2 bases at V and 4 bases at J, with 8 bases between. The CDR3 has 13 residues. Germline lookup yields CDR1 MNHEY and CDR2 SVGAGI. The CDR3 region is CASSYGGATEAFF. The CDR3 DNA is TGTGCCAGCAGTTACGGCGGGGCCACTGAAGCTTTCTTT.

The chain joins TRBV28 to TRBJ1-1; D is ambiguous. CDR1 is MDHEN, CDR2 SYDVKM, per germline. The CDR3 has 14 amino acids. V was trimmed by 2 bases and J by 0 bases, leaving 7 bases between them. CDR3 residues: CASSLIAVNTEAFF. CDR3 nucleotides: TGTGCCAGCAGTTTAATTGCGGTGAACACTGAAGCTTTCTTT.

CDR3 DNA sequence: TGTGCCAGCATCCGGGGAGGGGGGGGAGGCTACACCTTC. Protein product: CASIRGGGGGYTF. The rearrangement uses TRBV28 and TRBJ1-2, with a weak D call TRBD1 (6 bases). Germline V lookup: CDR1 MDHEN, CDR2 SYDVKM. The germline V and J ends were trimmed by 7 bases and 8 bases, with 17 bases remaining between them. The CDR3 has 13 residues.

The chain joins TRBV6-6 to TRBJ1-5; 7 bases are a match to TRBD1. Germline values: CDR1 MNHNY, CDR2 SVGAGI (reference sequence). V gave up 5 bases and J gave up 5 bases; unmatched junction bases: 6. The CDR3 sequence is 14 residues long. CDR3 loop: CASSGDRSHQPQHF. Here the CDR3 DNA reads TGTGCCAGCAGTGGGGACAGATCCCATCAGCCCCAGCATTTT.